This is a list of T cell receptor beta chains from one sample in a study of CD8+ T cells in alopecia areata. Sequencing was performed with immunoSEQ multiplex PCR; in TCRdb, only in-frame clones are kept and a portion is missing. Here the sample spans 110,000 to 150,000 clones, 50% to 65% being singletons. Source: CD8+ T cells sorted from blood, taken at week 4, from a patient treated with tofacitinib. These receptors were taken from a human donor with alopecia areata. Both conserved end residues are part of each CDR3. D genes are given only for firm matches. Rows may omit the clone size; those that give it use once, few, many or a size class.

V gene,J gene,clone size,D gene,CDR3 DNA,CDR3 protein
TRBV30,TRBJ1-1,-,-,TGTGCCTCGGGGGGCTCCGGAGGTGCCACTGAAGCTTTCTTT,CASGGSGGATEAFF
TRBV30,TRBJ1-6,-,-,TGTGCCTGGAGTGTTCCCCGGGCCTATAATTCACCCCTCCACTTT,CAWSVPRAYNSPLHF
TRBV5-6,TRBJ2-7,-,TRBD1,TGTGCCAGCAGCCAACTGGGGACAGACTACGAGCAGTACTTC,CASSQLGTDYEQYF
TRBV27,TRBJ1-2,once,TRBD1,TGTGCCAGCAGCATTTCCTCAGGGGGCTCTGATGGCTACACCTTC,CASSISSGGSDGYTF
TRBV30,TRBJ2-7,-,-,TGTGCCTGGAACCTGGGCCGAGACTACGAGCAGTACTTC,CAWNLGRDYEQYF
TRBV29-1,TRBJ2-7,few,TRBD1,TGCAGCGTTGAAGAGTGGGTGACAGGGGACTACGAGCAGTACTTC,CSVEEWVTGDYEQYF
TRBV10-3,TRBJ2-6,few,-,TGTGCCATCAGTGTAATCTCTGGGGCCAACGTCCTGACTTTC,CAISVISGANVLTF
TRBV27,TRBJ1-4,few,TRBD1,TGTGCCAGCCCTGACAGGGTTGGGGAAAAACTGTTTTTT,CASPDRVGEKLFF
TRBV7-9,TRBJ2-7,few,-,TGTGCCAGCAGGGGGGGTCGAGGCGCCGAGCAGTACTTC,CASRGGRGAEQYF
TRBV27,TRBJ2-3,few,-,TGTGCCAGCAGTTTATCGCCAGTTCCAGATACGCAGTATTTT,CASSLSPVPDTQYF
TRBV27,TRBJ1-6,few,-,TGTGCCAGCAGTTTGAGGGGGGCCCTAGCAACCCTCCACTTT,CASSLRGALATLHF
TRBV27,TRBJ1-2,-,TRBD1,TGTGCCAGCAGGGGACAGGCCTATGGCTACACCTTC,CASRGQAYGYTF
TRBV5-4,TRBJ2-7,-,TRBD1,TGTGCCAGCAGCTTGGGGCAGGGGGCGTACGAGCAGTACTTC,CASSLGQGAYEQYF
TRBV13,TRBJ1-6,-,-,TGTGCCAGCAGCTTGACGTCTTCTTCACCCCTCCACTTT,CASSLTSSSPLHF
TRBV9,TRBJ1-1,-,-,TGTGCCAGCAGCGAGGGCGGTGAAGCTTTCTTT,CASSEGGEAFF
TRBV5-6,TRBJ2-1,-,TRBD2,TGTGCCAGCAGCTTTGTAGCGGGGGGTCGCTACAATGAGCAGTTCTTC,CASSFVAGGRYNEQFF
TRBV7-2,TRBJ2-7,-,-,TGTGCCAGCAGCTTCTTCCCAGACACGGCACCCTACGAGCAGTACTTC,CASSFFPDTAPYEQYF
TRBV5-1,TRBJ1-1,-,-,TGCGCCAGCAGCTTGGGTGGGGGCTTGAACACTGAAGCTTTCTTT,CASSLGGGLNTEAFF
TRBV30,TRBJ1-2,-,-,TGTGCCTGCTTAGGGACGGATTATGGCTACACCTTC,CACLGTDYGYTF
TRBV4-1,TRBJ1-1,few,-,TGCGCCAGCAGCCAAGGTAGTATGCCTGAAGCTTTCTTT,CASSQGSMPEAFF
TRBV30,TRBJ2-7,few,TRBD2,TGTGCCTGGACCCCGGGGGGGAGCGAGCAGTACTTC,CAWTPGGSEQYF
TRBV6-1,TRBJ1-1,-,-,TGTGCCAGCAGTGTCCCGGGGAACACTGAAGCTTTCTTT,CASSVPGNTEAFF
TRBV6-5,TRBJ1-6,-,-,TGTGCCAGCAGTTACCACCAAAGGGTGGATAATTCACCCCTCCACTTT,CASSYHQRVDNSPLHF
TRBV6-5,TRBJ2-1,-,-,TGTGCCAGCAACCCGGGACCACCCTACAATGAGCAGTTCTTC,CASNPGPPYNEQFF
TRBV13,TRBJ1-5,few,-,TGTGCCAGCAGAAAATGGGGAGATAGCAATCAGCCCCAGCATTTT,CASRKWGDSNQPQHF
TRBV7-9,TRBJ1-5,few,-,TGTGCCAGCAGCTCTTCAGGGAGCAATCAGCCCCAGCATTTT,CASSSSGSNQPQHF
TRBV29-1,TRBJ1-2,-,TRBD1,TGCAGCGTTCCGGACAGGTTTTATGGCTACACCTTC,CSVPDRFYGYTF
TRBV9,TRBJ1-1,-,-,TGTGCCAGCAGCGTAGATGGGAACACTGAAGCTTTCTTT,CASSVDGNTEAFF
TRBV30,TRBJ1-5,few,-,TGTGCCTGGAGTCTATGGGGGGACTGGACTCAGCCCCAGCATTTT,CAWSLWGDWTQPQHF
TRBV19,TRBJ2-1,-,TRBD1,TGTGCCAGTAGGGGACAGGGGGCGCGCAATGAGCAGTTCTTC,CASRGQGARNEQFF
TRBV6-5,TRBJ1-1,-,-,TGTGCCAGCAGTTACTCGGAGGGATACACTGAAGCTTTCTTT,CASSYSEGYTEAFF
TRBV9,TRBJ2-1,-,-,TGTGCCAGCAGCGAAACGGGGGCCCCCTTCAATGAGCAGTTCTTC,CASSETGAPFNEQFF
TRBV25-1,TRBJ1-5,-,-,TGTGCCAGCAGTGAATACGAGGGGGGCAATCAGCCCCAGCATTTT,CASSEYEGGNQPQHF
TRBV5-6,TRBJ2-1,few,-,TGTGCCAGCATCCTCGAAGGGGGGGAGCAGTTCTTC,CASILEGGEQFF
TRBV5-6,TRBJ2-5,-,TRBD2,TGTGCCAGCAGCTTTATAGCGGGGGCCGACCAGTACTTC,CASSFIAGADQYF
TRBV5-4,TRBJ1-6,-,-,TGCGCCAGCAGCCACCGGCGCACAGCAGGAAATTCACCCCTCCACTTT,CASSHRRTAGNSPLHF
TRBV29-1,TRBJ1-5,-,TRBD1,TGCAGCGTTGAAGTAGGCAGGGGGCCGGGACAGCCCCAGCATTTT,CSVEVGRGPGQPQHF
TRBV13,TRBJ2-5,few,TRBD1,TGTGCCAGCAGCCCCCTTGGGGGACAGCAAGAGACCCAGTACTTC,CASSPLGGQQETQYF
TRBV2,TRBJ1-4,few,TRBD1,TGTGCCAGCAGTGAAGCGGGATGGACAGGTTTTGAAAAACTGTTTTTT,CASSEAGWTGFEKLFF
TRBV19,TRBJ2-1,few,-,TGTGCCAGTAGTATAGACTCACTGGAGGGGCAGTTCTTC,CASSIDSLEGQFF
TRBV11-1,TRBJ2-7,-,-,TGTGCCAGCAGCTTAGCGGGACCCGCCTACGAGCAGTACTTC,CASSLAGPAYEQYF
TRBV30,TRBJ2-1,-,-,TGTGCCTCTATGGACTTTAGCTCCTACAATGAGCAGTTCTTC,CASMDFSSYNEQFF
TRBV9,TRBJ1-4,-,-,TGTGCCAGCAGCGTCGCGGGGACTAGTAATGAAAAACTGTTTTTT,CASSVAGTSNEKLFF
TRBV13,TRBJ2-3,-,-,TGTGCCAGCAGCTTAGGCCGGAACACAGATACGCAGTATTTT,CASSLGRNTDTQYF
TRBV6-5,TRBJ2-2,few,-,TGTGCCAGCAGCTACGACACCCCTAGGGACACCGGGGAGCTGTTTTTT,CASSYDTPRDTGELFF
TRBV27,TRBJ2-3,-,-,TGTGCCAGCAGCCTCGGGGGGCCAGATACGCAGTATTTT,CASSLGGPDTQYF